Presented here are 13 T cell receptor beta chains from one specimen sequenced in a study of T cell repertoires in cytomegalovirus infection. TCRdb redid the calling of the reads with MiXCR, one entry per CDR3 protein. The data show about 260,000 distinct CDR3 sequences, roughly an eighth seen once. The sequencing input was PBMCs. These receptors all come from a human donor in good health (CMV status not recorded). Some clones in this sample may be carry-over from other donors' samples.

This clonotype was seen only a few times. The chain joins TRBV20-1 to TRBJ1-2, with 7 bases fitting TRBD1. The CDR3 length is 16 residues. V shed 6 bases and J 0 bases; nucleotides not matched to a gene: 13. The germline gives CDR1 DFQATT, CDR2 SNEGSKA (reference sequence). The CDR3 here is CSARPRAGGANYGYTF. In DNA form, the CDR3 reads TGCAGTGCGAGACCCCGGGCAGGGGGAGCTAACTATGGCTACACCTTC.

This rearrangement joins TRBV5-6 to TRBJ2-1, with D hard to call. V was clipped by 1 base and J by 1 base, with 15 bases between them. Germline CDR1 SGHDT, CDR2 YYEEEE. The CDR3 is made up of 17 amino acids. The CDR3 DNA sequence: TGTGCCAGCAGCTTGAGAAGCTTAGGACGTTCCTACAATGAGCAGTTCTTC. Translation gives CASSLRSLGRSYNEQFF.

This clonotype was recorded a few times. The chain combines TRBV5-1 with TRBJ1-6, with 10 bases matching TRBD1. The V segment lost 4 bases and the J segment 9 bases; nucleotides outside the gene matches: 10. CDR1 and CDR2 from the germline V gene are SGHRS and YFSETQ. The CDR3 is made up of 16 amino acids. The CDR3 DNA reads as TGCGCCAGCAGCCAATCCACCGGGACAGGGGTTTCACCCCTCCACTTT. Protein sequence: CASSQSTGTGVSPLHF.

This clonotype was detected a few times. The rearrangement joins TRBV5-1 to TRBJ2-5, with 7 nucleotides matching TRBD1. In germline, CDR1 is SGHRS, CDR2 YFSETQ. J gave up 5 bases and V 2 bases, and 6 bases lay outside the gene matches. The CDR3 has 14 amino acids. The CDR3 loop is CASSFGQARETQYF. The DNA of the CDR3 is TGCGCCAGCAGCTTCGGACAGGCCAGGGAGACCCAGTACTTC.

This clonotype was detected a few times. The chain recombines TRBV6-6 with TRBJ2-5; possibly TRBD1 or TRBD2 for D (6 bases each). The ends were cut back, 6 bases at V and 3 bases at J, with 8 bases in the middle. Germline V gene sequence: CDR1 MNHNY, CDR2 SVGAGI (reference sequence). The CDR3 covers 12 residues. The CDR3 DNA reads as TGTGCCAGCAGGGGGGGCGAAGAGACCCAGTACTTC. Translating it yields CASRGGEETQYF.

J is TRBJ1-1 and V is TRBV6-2 or TRBV6-3, with D maybe TRBD1 (6 bases). The germline V gene has CDR1 MNHEY and CDR2 SVGEGT. Trimming cost V 2 bases and J 1 base, with 11 bases left between them. The CDR3 consists of 15 residues. CDR3 residues: CASSYRPQGNTEAFF. The CDR3 region has the DNA TGTGCCAGCAGTTACCGACCACAGGGGAACACTGAAGCTTTCTTT.

A note on this clonotype: One junction end does not reproduce the germline sequence, and a read error may be involved. The chain has TRBV29-1 and TRBJ1-2; no clear D. Per germline, CDR1 SQVTM and CDR2 ANQGSEA. The CDR3 loop spans 11 amino acids. CDR3 nucleotide sequence: TGCAGCGTTGTCGTAAGGACCGAAACCTCCTTC. This encodes CSVVVRTETSF.

This clonotype occurred many times. V and J are TRBV6-6 and TRBJ2-7; D is unclear. Trimming left V 0 bases short and J 2 bases short, with 5 bases between. The germline V gene has CDR1 MNHNY and CDR2 SVGAGI (reference sequence). This CDR3 is 13 amino acids long. The CDR3 nucleotides read TGTGCCAGCAGTTACTCGAGAGCCTACGAGCAGTACTTC. This gives the protein CASSYSRAYEQYF.

This clonotype was found many times. Here the CDR3 DNA reads TGTGCCAGTAGTTTATCCGGGACAGGGGGCGACGAGCAGTACTTC. Protein product: CASSLSGTGGDEQYF. The chain links TRBV19 to TRBJ2-7; 12 bases agree with TRBD1. The CDR3 has 15 amino acids. The V gene end was trimmed by 5 bases and the J gene end by 5 bases; junction bases not matched to a gene: 7. Per germline, CDR1 LNHDA and CDR2 SQIVND (reference sequence).

This clonotype occurred many times. The chain has TRBV4-3 and TRBJ2-3, with D possibly TRBD2 on 6 matching bases. Germline lookup yields CDR1 LGHNA and CDR2 YSLEER. V was trimmed by 0 bases and J by 4 bases, leaving 11 bases between them. The length of the CDR3 is 15 residues. CDR3 nucleotide sequence: TGCGCCAGCAGCCAAGATTATAGCGGATCAGATACGCAGTATTTT. It encodes CASSQDYSGSDTQYF.

The J gene is TRBJ1-6, the V gene TRBV2; maybe TRBD1 (5 bases). The CDR3 contains 16 residues. Germline V gives CDR1 SNHLY, CDR2 FYNNEI. The germline V and J ends were trimmed by 5 bases and 6 bases, with 17 bases remaining between them. Here the CDR3 reads CASSIDIPGLNSPLHF. The CDR3 DNA reads TGTGCCAGCAGTATCGATATTCCAGGGCTTAATTCACCCCTCCACTTT.

This clonotype was recorded at least ten times. The V gene is TRBV12-3 or TRBV12-4, the J gene TRBJ1-2; 9 bases fit TRBD1. Trimming cost V 3 bases and J 8 bases; bases outside gene matches: 4. The CDR3 is 13 residues long. CDR3 in amino acids: CASSFGTGTGYTF. Here the CDR3 DNA reads TGTGCCAGCAGTTTTGGGACAGGGACCGGCTACACCTTC.

This clonotype appeared many times. V usage is TRBV19 and J usage is TRBJ2-3; perhaps TRBD2 as D (6 bases). CDR1 is LNHDA, CDR2 SQIVND, per germline (reference sequence). The CDR3 consists of 15 residues. V lost 3 bases and J lost 2, with 12 bases in between. The CDR3 DNA reads TGTGCCAGTAGTATTAGTCGCGGGAACACAGATACGCAGTATTTT. It is translated as CASSISRGNTDTQYF.